The following is a T cell receptor (beta chain) sequence with its context. Its antigen remains unidentified. This sample is drawn from a study of T cell responses to AZD1222 COVID-19 vaccine. Study-level information: Analyses pooled second doses at about 4 or about 12 weeks.

The protocol was immunoSEQ multiplex PCR, while the TCRdb copy is restricted to in-frame clones and leaves out a portion. The table records 150,000 or so clones, approximately 94% of them present only once. Trimming removed 6 bases from V and 2 bases from J; junction bases left unmatched: 14. Germline CDR1 reads MRHNA; CDR2 reads SNTAGT. CDR3 length: 18 amino acids. Study-wide points: Baseline serology detected seropositivity in only a handful of AZD1222 recipients. Clonal diversity may have been underestimated, and the donors were mostly white British, with more females than males.

The sample was peripheral blood, taken on day 0 of AZD1222 vaccination. This receptor was taken from an adult in good health. The chain combines TRBV6-4 with TRBJ2-2, with TRBD1 matching 8 bases. CDR3 sequence (DNA): TGTGCCAGCAGCGGTTCCCCTACGACAGGGGATAACACCGGGGAGCTGTTTTTT. It translates to CASSGSPTTGDNTGELFF.